This entry lists 27 T cell receptor beta chains sequenced from one sample in a study of neoadjuvant anti-PD-1 for oral cavity cancer. Sequenced by immunoSEQ multiplex PCR; TCRdb stores in-frame clones only, minus some. The sample carries roughly 14,000 clones, roughly 73% recorded once. Time point given: after neoadjuvant nivolumab, at surgical resection. The input for sequencing was PBMCs, taken after nivolumab (anti-PD-1) treatment. All receptors come from a person between 35 and 79 years old with oral cavity squamous cell carcinoma.

The V gene is TRBV2, the J gene TRBJ2-1, with D perhaps TRBD2 (5 bases). The CDR3 runs 14 residues. Germline lookup yields CDR1 SNHLY and CDR2 FYNNEI. The germline V and J ends were trimmed by 2 bases and 8 bases, with 13 bases remaining between them. CDR3 bases: TGTGCCAGCAGTGAACAGCTAGCCGGAGATGAGCAGTTCTTC. Amino acid sequence: CASSEQLAGDEQFF.

This clone appeared a few times. This sequence joins TRBV2 and TRBJ1-5; 7 bases match TRBD1. This CDR3 comprises 15 residues. The V gene end was trimmed by 1 base and the J gene end by 6 bases; junction bases not matched to a gene: 6. Germline-derived CDR1 and CDR2 are SNHLY and FYNNEI. This CDR3 is CASSEVDRVGQPQHF. The CDR3, as DNA: TGTGCCAGCAGTGAAGTCGACAGGGTCGGTCAGCCCCAGCATTTT.

The chain has TRBV7-8 and TRBJ1-1; no clear D. Trimming removed 4 bases from V and 0 bases from J, with 9 bases in between. There are 14 residues in the CDR3. The germline gives CDR1 SGHVS, CDR2 FQNEAQ. The CDR3 DNA sequence: TGTGCCAGCAGCTCCAGAAATCTGAACACTGAAGCTTTCTTT. Protein product: CASSSRNLNTEAFF. Full variable domain (missing parts from reference TRBV7-8 and TRBJ1-1): GAGVSQSPRYKVAKRGQDVALRCDPISGHVSLFWYQQALGQGPEFLTYFQNEAQLDKSGLPSDRFFAERPEGSVSTLKIQRTQQEDSAVYLCASSSRNLNTEAFFGQGTRLTVV.

In regard to this clone: At one end, the junction sequence differs from germline, possibly due to a read error. This sequence joins TRBV13 and TRBJ1-3; D remains unclear. The CDR3 length is 13 residues. CDR1 PRHDT and CDR2 FYEKMQ come from the germline V gene (reference sequence). CDR3 region: CASSLGQLTGRNF. CDR3 DNA: TGTGCCAGCAGCTTAGGCCAGTTGACCGGGAGGAATTTT.

The chain recombines TRBV5-1 with TRBJ2-7, with D tentatively TRBD2 (6 bases). Germline CDR1 SGHRS, CDR2 YFSETQ. V dropped 1 base and J dropped 0 bases, with 11 bases sitting between them. This CDR3 comprises 15 residues. The CDR3 DNA reads as TGCGCCAGCAGCTTGCTGCCGACTAGCTCCTACGAGCAGTACTTC. This encodes CASSLLPTSSYEQYF. The complete variable domain, with remaining parts taken from reference TRBV5-1 and TRBJ2-7, reads KAGVTQTPRYLIKTRGQQVTLSCSPISGHRSVSWYQQTPGQGLQFLFEYFSETQRNKGNFPGRFSGRQFSNSRSEMNVSTLELGDSALYLCASSLLPTSSYEQYFGPGTRLTVT.

This chain links TRBV9 with TRBJ2-1, with D hard to call. V was cut by 0 bases and J by 0 bases, with 13 bases left in between. Germline V CDR1 and CDR2: SGDLS, YYNGEE. This CDR3 spans 17 amino acids. This CDR3 is CASSVAPTWSSYNEQFF. In nucleotides, the CDR3 is TGTGCCAGCAGCGTAGCCCCAACATGGAGCTCCTACAATGAGCAGTTCTTC.

The chain links TRBV19 to TRBJ1-5; no reliable D call. The germline gives CDR1 LNHDA, CDR2 SQIVND (reference sequence). The CDR3 has 14 amino acids. V was cut by 11 bases and J by 7 bases, with 21 bases left in between. The DNA of the CDR3 is TGTGCCTCAAAAGAGGACCGGTCCAGGCAGCCCCAGCATTTT. Translating it yields CASKEDRSRQPQHF.

This clone showed up just once. The genes are TRBV10-3 and TRBJ1-4, with 8 bases that match TRBD1. This CDR3 contains 13 residues. With V trimmed by 6 bases and J by 7 bases, 4 bases remained unmatched. Germline values: CDR1 ENHRY, CDR2 SYGVKD. The DNA of the CDR3 is TGTGCCATCAGGGACAGGGATACTGAAAAACTGTTTTTT. Translation: CAIRDRDTEKLFF.

The rearrangement uses TRBV13 and TRBJ2-7; 7 bases agree with TRBD1. Germline V gives CDR1 PRHDT, CDR2 FYEKMQ (reference sequence). The CDR3 length is 15 residues. V gave up 5 bases and J gave up 0 bases; unmatched junction bases: 7. The CDR3 protein is CASSDTGASSYEQYF. CDR3 nucleotide sequence: TGTGCCAGCAGCGACACAGGGGCTAGCTCCTACGAGCAGTACTTC.

The chain has TRBV7-3 and TRBJ2-1; weak D call: TRBD1 (6 bases). The CDR3 is made up of 17 amino acids. From germline, CDR1 is SGHTA and CDR2 FQGTGA. With 1 base removed from V and 2 bases from J, the gap between germline ends came to 15 bases. CDR3 nucleotide sequence: TGTGCCAGCAGCTTAATAGGTCCAGGGACAACCTACAATGAGCAGTTCTTC. It specifies CASSLIGPGTTYNEQFF.

J is TRBJ1-5 and V is TRBV19, with D unresolved. CDR3 size: 15 residues. CDR1 is LNHDA and CDR2 is SQIVND in the germline V gene (reference sequence). Trimming cost V 5 bases and J 7 bases, with 18 bases left between them. In DNA, the CDR3 is TGTGCCAGTAGTCCAGACACGGCCCAAAGGCAGCCCCAGCATTTT. Translation: CASSPDTAQRQPQHF.

The chain is built from TRBV19 and TRBJ2-7; TRBD2 agrees at 11 bases. Losses at the gene ends were 4 bases for V and 6 bases for J; bases not matched to a gene: 11. The CDR3 is made up of 16 amino acids. The germline V gene has CDR1 LNHDA and CDR2 SQIVND (reference sequence). The CDR3 region is CASSTPGLAGPFEQYF. The CDR3 DNA sequence: TGTGCCAGTAGTACCCCCGGACTAGCGGGCCCCTTCGAGCAGTACTTC.

This clone was picked up one time. V gene TRBV4-1 combines with J gene TRBJ1-2; possible D gene TRBD1, 6 bases. Per the germline V gene, CDR1 is MGHRA and CDR2 is YSYEKL. There are 16 residues in the CDR3. Trimming took 0 bases from V and 5 from J, leaving 16 bases between them. The CDR3 coding sequence is TGCGCCAGCAGCCAAGAGGTGGGGGCCTTGGATTATGGCTACACCTTC. Its protein product is CASSQEVGALDYGYTF.

The rearrangement joins TRBV27 to TRBJ1-5; no clear D. V lost 7 bases, J lost 3 bases, and 16 bases lay in between. Germline V gene lookup returns CDR1 MNHEY and CDR2 SMNVEV (reference sequence). The CDR3 spans 15 residues. DNA for the CDR3: TGTGCCAGCATCCCTGTGGCGGGCTCCAATCAGCCCCAGCATTTT. It translates to CASIPVAGSNQPQHF.

CDR3 bases: TGTGCCAGCAGTCGGGACACCGGGGAGCTGTTTTTT. It is translated as CASSRDTGELFF. The gene calls are TRBV6-5 and TRBJ2-2; D is undetermined. The CDR3 is 12 residues long. Germline loops: CDR1 MNHEY, CDR2 SVGAGI. The V end was cut by 5 bases, the J end by 3 bases, with 4 bases between.

This clone was detected once. The chain carries TRBV30 and TRBJ1-3; possibly TRBD1 for D (6 bases). Trimming removed 1 base at V and 4 bases at J, with 14 bases between. CDR1 GTSNPN and CDR2 SVGIG come from the germline V gene (reference sequence). The CDR3 consists of 15 residues. CDR3 residues: CAWSGTALGGNTIYF. CDR3 nucleotide sequence: TGTGCCTGGAGTGGGACAGCGTTAGGAGGAAACACCATATATTTT.

The chain joins TRBV2 to TRBJ2-3; 7 nucleotides line up with TRBD2. This CDR3 spans 15 amino acids. Germline V gene lookup returns CDR1 SNHLY and CDR2 FYNNEI. After removal of 8 bases from V and 0 bases from J, the junction contained 8 bases not matched to a gene. The CDR3 region has the DNA TGTGCCAGCTTGAGGCTAGCGGCTAGCACAGATACGCAGTATTTT. This encodes CASLRLAASTDTQYF.

The chain employs TRBV5-4 and TRBJ2-5; possibly TRBD1 for D (7 bases). Deletions cut 4 bases from V and 5 bases from J, with 12 bases between. Looked up from germline, CDR1 is SGHNT and CDR2 is YYREEE (reference sequence). This CDR3 region has 13 residues. The CDR3 DNA follows: TGTGCCAGCAGCCAGGGGGGCGCTGAGACCCAGTACTTC. Amino acid sequence: CASSQGGAETQYF.

This chain connects TRBV27 to TRBJ2-7; D may be TRBD1 (5 bases). Germline V lookup: CDR1 MNHEY, CDR2 SMNVEV (reference sequence). The CDR3 covers 14 residues. With 2 bases removed from V and 3 bases from J, the gap between germline ends came to 11 bases. The CDR3 is CASSLGFQGYEQYF. DNA of the CDR3: TGTGCCAGCAGTTTAGGATTCCAGGGCTACGAGCAGTACTTC.

The chain uses TRBV6-1 and TRBJ1-3; D is possibly TRBD1 (6 bases). The CDR3 spans 15 residues. With 6 bases removed from V and 0 bases from J, the gap between germline ends came to 12 bases. The germline V gene encodes CDR1 MNHNS and CDR2 SASEGT. CDR3: CASRGQLSSGNTIYF. Here the CDR3 DNA reads TGTGCCAGCAGAGGACAGTTAAGCTCTGGAAACACCATATATTTT.

J is TRBJ2-3 and V is TRBV5-4, with 8 bases that match TRBD2. The J segment lost 0 bases and the V segment lost 1 base, leaving 4 bases of the junction unmatched. The CDR3 is 16 residues long. Germline assignment: CDR1 SGHNT and CDR2 YYREEE (reference sequence). The CDR3 spells CASSLYASGSTDTQYF. CDR3 nucleotides: TGTGCCAGCAGCTTGTATGCTAGCGGGAGCACAGATACGCAGTATTTT.

The rearrangement links TRBV19 to TRBJ2-4; TRBD2 is a possible D gene (7 bases). Trimming took 5 bases from V and 9 from J, leaving 14 bases between them. This CDR3 has 13 residues. Germline V gene sequence: CDR1 LNHDA, CDR2 SQIVND (reference sequence). The CDR3 sequence: CASSGGGSSIQYF. In DNA form, the CDR3 reads TGTGCCAGTAGTGGGGGCGGGAGTTCCATTCAGTACTTC.

The rearrangement links TRBV10-3 to TRBJ2-1; D gene ambiguous. The CDR3 has 15 residues. The V gene lost 4 bases and the J gene lost 6 bases, with 16 bases spanning the gap. CDR1 and CDR2 (germline): ENHRY, SYGVKD. The CDR3 loop reads CAISVTGGAGNEQFF. For the CDR3, the DNA is TGTGCCATCAGTGTAACCGGCGGAGCCGGCAATGAGCAGTTCTTC.

This chain joins TRBV27 and TRBJ2-7; tentatively, D is TRBD1 or TRBD2 (7 bases each). The germline V and J ends were trimmed by 7 bases and 5 bases, with 18 bases remaining between them. This CDR3 has 14 amino acids. The germline CDR1 and CDR2 sequences are MNHEY and SMNVEV (reference sequence). As DNA, the CDR3 is TGTGCCAGCACCCCGGGGAGGGGGCAGAACGAGCAGTACTTC. Translated, it gives CASTPGRGQNEQYF.

The V gene is TRBV7-9, the J gene TRBJ2-7; D gene uncertain. The CDR3 has 14 residues. With 8 bases removed from V and 6 bases from J, the gap between germline ends came to 20 bases. Looked up from germline, CDR1 is SEHNR and CDR2 is FQNEAQ (reference sequence). CDR3 bases: TGTGCCAGCCGGTCCCCGGGCAGGTTTGGCGAGCAGTACTTC. Its translation: CASRSPGRFGEQYF. Full variable domain (rest looked up from reference TRBV7-9 and TRBJ2-7): DTGVSQNPRHKITKRGQNVTFRCDPISEHNRLYWYRQTLGQGPEFLTYFQNEAQLEKSRLLSDRFSAERPKGSFSTLEIQRTEQGDSAMYLCASRSPGRFGEQYFGPGTRLTVT.

The rearrangement joins TRBV30 to TRBJ2-7; 8 nucleotides match TRBD1. The CDR3 length is 15 residues. Trimming removed 4 bases from V and 4 bases from J; junction bases left unmatched: 12. Per the germline V gene, CDR1 is GTSNPN and CDR2 is SVGIG (reference sequence). In DNA, the CDR3 is TGTGCCTGGAACCCAGGGGGCCGTACACTGTACGAGCAGTACTTC. Its protein product is CAWNPGGRTLYEQYF.

The genes are TRBV6-5 and TRBJ1-4; D call uncertain. The germline V gene has CDR1 MNHEY and CDR2 SVGAGI. Trimming stripped 6 bases from V and 10 bases from J, with 21 bases between. The CDR3 extends over 15 amino acids. The chain's CDR3 is CASRQDTSVGRKLFF. The DNA of the CDR3 is TGTGCCAGCAGACAAGATACTAGCGTCGGCCGAAAACTGTTTTTT.